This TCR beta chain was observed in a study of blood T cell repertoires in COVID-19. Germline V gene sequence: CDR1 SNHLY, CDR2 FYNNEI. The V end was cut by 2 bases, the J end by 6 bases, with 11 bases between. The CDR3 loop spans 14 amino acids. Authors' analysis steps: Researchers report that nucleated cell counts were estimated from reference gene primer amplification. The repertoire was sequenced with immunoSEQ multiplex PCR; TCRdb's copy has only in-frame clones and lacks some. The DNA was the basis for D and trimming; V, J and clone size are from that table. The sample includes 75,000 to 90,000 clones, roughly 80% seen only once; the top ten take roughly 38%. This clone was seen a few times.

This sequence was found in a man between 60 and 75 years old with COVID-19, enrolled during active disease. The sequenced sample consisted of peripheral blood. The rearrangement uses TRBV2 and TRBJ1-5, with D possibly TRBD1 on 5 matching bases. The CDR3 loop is CASSENVGPQPQHF. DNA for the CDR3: TGTGCCAGCAGTGAAAATGTGGGGCCTCAGCCCCAGCATTTT.